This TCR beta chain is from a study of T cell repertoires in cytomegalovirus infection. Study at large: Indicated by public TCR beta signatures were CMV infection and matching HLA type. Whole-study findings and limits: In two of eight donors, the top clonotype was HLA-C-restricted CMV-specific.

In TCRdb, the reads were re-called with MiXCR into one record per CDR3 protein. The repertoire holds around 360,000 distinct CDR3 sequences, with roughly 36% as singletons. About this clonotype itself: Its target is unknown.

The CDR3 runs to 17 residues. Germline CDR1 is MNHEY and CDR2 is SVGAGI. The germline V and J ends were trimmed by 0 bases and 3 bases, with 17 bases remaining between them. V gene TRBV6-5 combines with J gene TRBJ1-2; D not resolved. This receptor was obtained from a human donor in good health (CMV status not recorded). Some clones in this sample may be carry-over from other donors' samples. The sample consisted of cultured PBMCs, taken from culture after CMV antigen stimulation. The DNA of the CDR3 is TGTGCCAGCAGTTACTCTGCCGCCGGGGAGGTAGACTATGGCTACACCTTC. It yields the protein CASSYSAAGEVDYGYTF.